Included here is one T cell receptor (beta chain) sequence, with context. This clonotype occurred many times. The target of this receptor is not known. Base qualities are not provided; no much larger clone lies one nucleotide away. Amplification of TCR beta CDR3 regions was carried out from RNA transcripts. The TCR CDR3 was subjected to a first round of RT-PCR using the HTBI primer set and the Qiagen OneStep RT-PCR kit. The libraries were constructed in a second round of multiplex PCR and then size-selected and purified. The libraries were sequenced on an Illumina HiSeq2000 using paired-end 100 bp reads. Processing in the source paper ran as follows. Raw data were processed with SOAPnuke, discarding reads with adapters, uncalled bases, mean Phred below 15, or no exact constant-primer or identifier match. High-quality paired reads were merged with COPE v1.2.5, and unique nucleotide sequences were defined as clonotypes. Clonotypes were aligned to IMGT TRBV, TRBD and TRBJ reference segments using MiTCR v1.1. The analysis was restricted to V-J combinations with a frequency above 0.0001, which together covered 99% to 99.2% of the repertoires. A TCS score was defined as the ratio of F50 (clonal expansion) to E x V (chaos), with BLOSUM62-based TCRdist applied between CDR3 peptides within each V-J. Welch's t-statistics and random forest reduced 500 to 550 V-J features to about 12, which were used in a naive Bayes classifier (R e1071). The raw public reads went through TCRdb reprocessing: fastp at Q25, MiXCR clone calling, in-frame beta chains kept. For every CDR3 protein sequence, its rows merge into one entry that carries the most common genes and DNA. It is TCRdb's table, rather than the study itself, that gives the V and J calls and clone size. For this sample there are fewer than 450,000 distinct CDR3 sequences; 13% to 15% appear just once. Roughly a fifth of the sample rests with the top ten.

This sample was taken from a study of T cells in Graves' hyperthyroidism and ophthalmopathy (dated by TCRdb to between 2018 and 2021). About the full investigation: Peripheral blood samples were taken at initial diagnosis, before any treatment was given. TCR V-J signatures able to tell the groups apart were searched for in a discovery cohort of more than 90 patients, of whom more than 40 had Graves' ophthalmopathy and about 60 had stable Graves' hyperthyroidism. Prospective prediction of ophthalmopathy was tested in an independent validation cohort of fewer than 20 hyperthyroidism patients and 17 patients who later progressed to ophthalmopathy. The 75 to 100 discovery patients were randomly divided into training and test sets at a 7:3 ratio. In addition, the study compared T-cell repertoires in thyroid tissue and in blood from five or six Graves' hyperthyroidism patients. After sampling, hyperthyroidism patients received methimazole starting at 30 mg daily, and ophthalmopathy patients received high-dose intravenous methylprednisolone. The paper reports TCR Vbeta CDR3 sequencing of approximately 140 peripheral blood samples: 43 ophthalmopathy, roughly 74 hyperthyroidism and approximately 17 progressor patients.

Study-wide conclusions, independent of this receptor: Sample size was not statistically predetermined, and investigators were not blinded to group allocation. In validation, progression to ophthalmopathy was predicted by the model with 65% to 71% sensitivity and 72.22% specificity, a median of about 6 months before onset. Ophthalmopathy was separated from stable hyperthyroidism by a 13 V-J signature model, with roughly 88% sensitivity and about 84% specificity obtained in cross-validation and 80%/75% obtained in testing. Most expanded thyroid clonotypes (frequency above 0.001) were also detected in blood, a finding suggesting that blood repertoires may reflect thyroid immune responses.

Ophthalmopathy patients had moderately to severely active disease, with a Clinical Activity Score of 3 or more, a NOSPECS grade of 4 or more, and a disease duration of less than 3 months. Exclusion was applied to patients with uncontrolled infections, other autoimmune diseases, pregnancy or lactation. Clinical symptoms, serum thyroxine and TRAb, thyroid ultrasound, and orbital computed tomography formed the basis for the diagnoses. PBMCs were isolated from about 10 ml of fresh peripheral blood by Ficoll-Paque density gradient centrifugation. Trizol reagent was used to extract total RNA, and RNA quality was then checked on an Agilent 2100 Bioanalyzer. For CDR1 and CDR2, the germline V gene (reference sequence) lists SEHNR and FQNEAQ. The CDR3 runs 16 amino acids, cysteine and phenylalanine included. Just the 48-base CDR3 DNA is kept, in frame starting at base 1. Trimming at the junction amounts to 4 bases on V and 0 bases on J, and the germline ends lie 16 bases apart.

This sequence originates from a woman aged 55-70 years with Graves' ophthalmopathy. The chain couples TRBV7-9 to TRBJ2-7; perhaps TRBD2 is the D gene, with 5 bases matching. The source material was blood. The DNA sequence is given as TGTGCCAGCAGCTCACTCGACTACCTTAGCTCCTACGAGCAGTACTTC. It translates to CASSSLDYLSSYEQYF.